Reported below is one T cell receptor beta chain. The CDR3 has 17 residues. The trim removed 2 bases at V and 0 bases at J, leaving 5 bases unmatched. Germline loops: CDR1 SGHAT, CDR2 FQNNGV. Both TRBC1 and TRBC2 were covered by a beta constant-region primer of two equimolar oligonucleotides. Four rounds of PCR amplified the ligated cDNA using nested alpha and beta constant-region primers plus SP2. TCRdb independently ran MiXCR on the UMI-ligation and nested PCR reads; one entry per CDR3 protein. The sample yields about 120,000 distinct CDR3 sequences, roughly 36% seen once. The sample comes from a study of naive and memory T cell subsets.

V and J are TRBV11-2 and TRBJ2-4, with 9 bases aligning to TRBD2. The receptor was isolated from a human donor in good health. Sequencing used central memory CD4+ T cells from blood. The CDR3 here is CASSLRREGLAKNIQYF. In DNA form, the CDR3 reads TGTGCCAGCAGCTTAAGGCGGGAGGGCCTAGCCAAAAACATTCAGTACTTC.